This TCR beta chain is from a study of T-cell memory formation after mild COVID-19. For this clonotype: The antigen is unknown.

The V and J ends lost 7 bases and 4 bases, in that order; junction bases with no gene match: 7. The CDR3 totals 15 residues. Looked up from germline, CDR1 is SGDLS and CDR2 is YYNGEE. Study-level results: Clones shrinking from day 15 to 85 showed even CD4/CD8 mixes; later expanders tilted CD4+. Unconfirmed was the SARS-CoV-2 specificity of second-wave clones that peaked on day 37.

5'RACE primed from the constant segment yielded TCR alpha and TCR beta cDNA libraries bearing sample barcodes and UMIs. From the 5' RACE reads, TCRdb called clonotypes with MiXCR, one entry per CDR3 protein. Of some 320,000 distinct CDR3 sequences in the sample, more than 15% were seen once. J is TRBJ2-1 and V is TRBV9; TRBD2 aligns across 11 bases. The TCR originated in a man between 18 and 29 years old who had mild COVID-19 (a few samples of this study predate the infection). Cell type and time point are not known. Source material: PBMCs or a T cell subset sorted from them (not recorded which). The CDR3 nucleotides are TGTGCCAGCGAACCCCTAGCGGGGGGATACAATGAGCAGTTCTTC. This sequence encodes CASEPLAGGYNEQFF.